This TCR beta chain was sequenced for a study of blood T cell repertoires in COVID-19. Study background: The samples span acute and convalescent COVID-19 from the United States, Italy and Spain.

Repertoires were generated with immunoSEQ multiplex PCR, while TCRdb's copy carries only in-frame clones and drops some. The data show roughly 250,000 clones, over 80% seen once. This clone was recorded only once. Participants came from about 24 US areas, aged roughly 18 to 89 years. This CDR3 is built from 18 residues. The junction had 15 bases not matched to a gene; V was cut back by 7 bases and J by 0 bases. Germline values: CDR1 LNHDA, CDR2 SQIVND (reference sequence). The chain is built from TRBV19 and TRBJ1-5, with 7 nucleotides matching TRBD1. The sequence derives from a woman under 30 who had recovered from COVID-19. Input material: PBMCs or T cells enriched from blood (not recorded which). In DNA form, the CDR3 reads TGTGCCAGTACCTTTCACCGGGACAGAGGGAATAGCAATCAGCCCCAGCATTTT. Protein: CASTFHRDRGNSNQPQHF. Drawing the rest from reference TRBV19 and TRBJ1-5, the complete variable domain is DGGITQSPKYLFRKEGQNVTLSCEQNLNHDAMYWYRQDPGQGLRLIYYSQIVNDFQKGDIAEGYSVSREKKESFPLTVTSAQKNPTAFYLCASTFHRDRGNSNQPQHFGDGTRLSIL.